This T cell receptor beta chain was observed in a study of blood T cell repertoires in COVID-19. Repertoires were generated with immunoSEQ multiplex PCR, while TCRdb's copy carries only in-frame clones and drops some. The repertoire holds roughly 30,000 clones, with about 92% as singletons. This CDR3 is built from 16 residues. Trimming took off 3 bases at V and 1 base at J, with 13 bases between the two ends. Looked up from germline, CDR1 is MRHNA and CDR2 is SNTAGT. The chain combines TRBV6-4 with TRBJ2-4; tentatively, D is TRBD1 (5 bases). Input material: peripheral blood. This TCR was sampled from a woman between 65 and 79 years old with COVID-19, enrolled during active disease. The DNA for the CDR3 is TGTGCCAGCAGTGAAGACAGCGCACTCGCCAAAAACATTCAGTACTTC. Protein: CASSEDSALAKNIQYF.